The 20 T cell receptor beta chains in this list originate from one sample, sequenced in a study of T-cell memory formation after mild COVID-19. One entry per CDR3 protein results from TCRdb running MiXCR on the 5' RACE reads. The repertoire includes about half a million distinct CDR3 sequences, 18% of them detected once, and around an eighth sits in the top ten. Specimen: PBMCs or a T cell subset sorted from them (not recorded which). The receptors derive from an adult woman who had mild COVID-19 (a few samples of this study predate the infection). Cell type and time point are not known.

V gene TRBV9 combines with J gene TRBJ2-4; 10 nucleotides line up with TRBD2. Unmatched junction bases numbered 7, after V lost 3 bases and J lost 7 bases. Germline CDR1 reads SGDLS; CDR2 reads YYNGEE. The CDR3 covers 15 residues. CDR3 residues: CASSAVTSGRNIQYF. CDR3 nucleotides: TGTGCCAGCAGCGCCGTGACTAGCGGGCGGAACATTCAGTACTTC.

This clonotype has a single count. This sequence joins TRBV18 and TRBJ2-7, with D perhaps TRBD2 (6 bases). Trimming pared 5 bases from V and 6 bases from J, leaving 11 bases between. The CDR3 length is 12 residues. Per germline, CDR1 KGHSH and CDR2 LQKENI. CDR3 protein: CASSSVGGEQYF. Here the CDR3 DNA reads TGTGCCAGCTCATCCGTGGGGGGCGAGCAGTACTTC.

At least ten counts were recorded for this clonotype. The V and J genes are TRBV11-2 and TRBJ1-6; D may be TRBD1 (6 bases). This CDR3 is 14 amino acids long. Trimming stripped 2 bases from V and 8 bases from J, with 10 bases between. Germline CDR1 reads SGHAT; CDR2 reads FQNNGV. The CDR3 spells CASSLLRGDSPLHF. The CDR3 bases are TGTGCCAGCAGCTTACTCAGGGGAGATTCACCCCTCCACTTT.

A remark on this clonotype: Mismatch with germline at one junction end may stem from a read error. The rearrangement links TRBV3-1 to TRBJ2-3, with D possibly matching TRBD2 (6 bases). Germline assignment: CDR1 LGHDT and CDR2 YNNKEL (reference sequence). This CDR3 region has 15 residues. In nucleotides, the CDR3 is TGTGCCAGCAACGCGGGACCCCTCTTTTCAGATTCGCAGTATTTT. Translation gives CASNAGPLFSDSQYF.

This clonotype was detected only a few times. J is TRBJ1-5 and V is TRBV12-3 or TRBV12-4; TRBD1 is a possible D gene (5 bases). This CDR3 comprises 16 residues. V was shortened by 4 bases and J by 5 bases, with 18 bases between the two germline ends. As DNA, the CDR3 is TGTGCCAGCAGTTCACTCGGGGCAAAAGGGCATCAGCCCCAGCATTTT. It translates to CASSSLGAKGHQPQHF.

The rearrangement links TRBV27 to TRBJ2-7, with D tentatively TRBD1 (5 bases). This CDR3 spans 15 amino acids. The V and J ends lost 3 bases and 4 bases respectively, with 16 bases between them. The germline CDR1 and CDR2 sequences are MNHEY and SMNVEV (reference sequence). CDR3 in amino acids: CASSFSSGKGYEQYF. DNA for the CDR3: TGTGCCAGCAGTTTCTCTTCAGGGAAGGGGTACGAGCAGTACTTC.

This clonotype was seen a handful of times. This sequence joins TRBV5-1 and TRBJ2-7; 16 bases are shared with TRBD2. CDR3 size: 18 residues. In germline, CDR1 is SGHRS, CDR2 YFSETQ. With 4 bases clipped from V and 3 bases from J, the junction kept 10 bases outside the gene matches. The CDR3 loop is CASSAYPGLAGGVYEQYF. The CDR3 DNA sequence: TGCGCCAGCAGCGCCTATCCGGGACTAGCGGGAGGGGTCTACGAGCAGTACTTC.

A few counts support this clonotype. The chain is built from TRBV2 and TRBJ2-1; no definite D call. Germline values: CDR1 SNHLY, CDR2 FYNNEI. Trimming took 8 bases from V and 5 from J, leaving 16 bases between them. This CDR3 comprises 14 residues. CDR3 nucleotides: TGTGCCAGCCGAGGATCGAACTCGGACAATGAGCAGTTCTTC. Translating it yields CASRGSNSDNEQFF.

The V gene is TRBV6-5, the J gene TRBJ2-4, with D tentatively TRBD1 (5 bases). This CDR3 has 15 amino acids. The germline V and J ends were trimmed by 6 bases and 7 bases, with 19 bases remaining between them. CDR1 is MNHEY and CDR2 is SVGAGI in the germline V gene. The CDR3 sequence: CASSRSQGTRNIQYF. The CDR3 DNA follows: TGTGCCAGCAGCCGTAGCCAGGGTACTCGGAACATTCAGTACTTC.

This clonotype was detected a few times. The V gene is TRBV12-3 or TRBV12-4, the J gene TRBJ2-3, with TRBD2 matching over 8 bases. CDR3 length: 12 residues. V shed 5 bases, J shed 12 bases, and the junction held 7 bases outside the gene matches. CDR3 DNA: TGTGCCAGCAGTGTTGCGGGAGGTCCTCAGTATTTT. Its protein product is CASSVAGGPQYF.

The chain recombines TRBV5-1 with TRBJ1-2; unclear D gene. The germline V gene encodes CDR1 SGHRS and CDR2 YFSETQ. Trimming stripped 4 bases from V and 8 bases from J, with 18 bases between. CDR3 length equals 14 residues. Here the CDR3 DNA reads TGCGCCAGCAGCGATTTACTAGGCCGTAACGGCTACACCTTC. Translating it yields CASSDLLGRNGYTF. Drawing the rest from reference TRBV5-1 and TRBJ1-2, the complete variable domain is KAGVTQTPRYLIKTRGQQVTLSCSPISGHRSVSWYQQTPGQGLQFLFEYFSETQRNKGNFPGRFSGRQFSNSRSEMNVSTLELGDSALYLCASSDLLGRNGYTFGSGTRLTVV.

This clonotype was counted only a few times. V and J are TRBV23-1 and TRBJ2-4; D unresolved. TRBV23-1 is assigned to the ORF class and has an uncertain function. The V end lost 0 bases, the J end lost 0 bases, and 9 bases lay between the germline ends. This CDR3 contains 16 residues. CDR3 sequence reads: CASSQSGRIAKNIQYF. The CDR3 nucleotides are TGCGCCAGCAGTCAATCTGGCAGGATAGCCAAAAACATTCAGTACTTC.

V and J are TRBV20-1 and TRBJ2-7; D might be TRBD1 (6 bases). The CDR3 runs 13 residues. The germline CDR1 and CDR2 sequences are DFQATT and SNEGSKA (reference sequence). Trimming pared 6 bases from V and 6 bases from J, leaving 18 bases between. CDR3 sequence reads: CSAERPGVIEQYF. The DNA of the CDR3 is TGCAGTGCAGAACGCCCAGGGGTTATCGAGCAGTACTTC.

The J gene is TRBJ2-3, the V gene TRBV4-1; 8 bases fit TRBD2. The germline gives CDR1 MGHRA, CDR2 YSYEKL. The CDR3 has 16 amino acids. Trimming at V came to 1 base and at J to 3 bases, leaving 6 bases not matched to a gene. Here the CDR3 DNA reads TGCGCCAGCAGCCAAGCCGGGGGGGCCCGTACAGATACGCAGTATTTT. It encodes CASSQAGGARTDTQYF.

This clonotype was observed a handful of times. The chain carries TRBV20-1 and TRBJ2-3; weak D call: TRBD2 (6 bases). The CDR3 extends over 17 amino acids. Germline V gives CDR1 DFQATT, CDR2 SNEGSKA (reference sequence). With 6 bases removed from V and 4 bases from J, the gap between germline ends came to 26 bases. Written as DNA, the CDR3 is TGCAGTGCCCAGAGGGGCGGAGGGATCGGTGGGGCAGATACGCAGTATTTT. Amino acids: CSAQRGGGIGGADTQYF.

This clonotype was picked up a small number of times. The J gene is TRBJ2-3, the V gene TRBV3-1; D is undetermined. The CDR3 runs to 14 residues. The germline gives CDR1 LGHDT, CDR2 YNNKEL (reference sequence). Trimming took off 2 bases at V and 2 bases at J, with 8 bases between the two ends. DNA for the CDR3: TGTGCCAGCAGCCAAAGCGCCCCCACAGATACGCAGTATTTT. This encodes CASSQSAPTDTQYF.

The table lists this clonotype with a few counts. This chain uses TRBV7-2 with TRBJ2-4; D not resolved. CDR1 is SGHTA and CDR2 is FQGNSA in the germline V gene. V lost 2 bases, J lost 1 base, and 18 bases lay in between. This CDR3 region has 18 residues. CDR3 protein: CASSLYRASRRAKNIQYF. In DNA, the CDR3 is TGTGCCAGCAGCTTATATAGGGCCAGCCGTAGGGCCAAAAACATTCAGTACTTC. The full variable domain, in which reference TRBV7-2 and TRBJ2-4 provide the parts outside the CDR3, is GAGVSQSPSNKVTEKGKDVELRCDPISGHTALYWYRQSLGQGLEFLIYFQGNSAPDKSGLPSDRFSAERTGGSVSTLTIQRTQQEDSAVYLCASSLYRASRRAKNIQYFGAGTRLSVL.

This clonotype occurred a few times. The chain is built from TRBV7-3 and TRBJ2-3; a possible D gene is TRBD2 (6 bases). V was trimmed by 2 bases and J by 4 bases, leaving 13 bases between them. Looked up from germline, CDR1 is SGHTA and CDR2 is FQGTGA. This CDR3 region has 15 residues. The CDR3 region has the DNA TGTGCCAGCAGCTTAGGGCGGGGTCCGTCAGATACGCAGTATTTT. Amino acids: CASSLGRGPSDTQYF.

This clonotype was seen a few times. This chain links TRBV24-1 with TRBJ2-1; D call uncertain. Per germline, CDR1 KGHDR and CDR2 SFDVKD. This CDR3 has 13 amino acids. V lost 5 bases and J 8 bases, leaving 12 bases between the germline ends. DNA of the CDR3: TGTGCCACCAGTGGGCCCTCCGACTATGAGCAGTTCTTC. Its translation is CATSGPSDYEQFF.

This clonotype was found a few times. This chain links TRBV5-1 with TRBJ2-7; 8 bases agree with TRBD1. Germline V gene sequence: CDR1 SGHRS, CDR2 YFSETQ. There are 17 residues in the CDR3. Germline trimming cut 3 bases from V and 2 bases from J; bases unmatched to any gene: 13. CDR3 sequence: CASSSSPGQGSAYEQYF. The CDR3 nucleotides read TGCGCCAGCAGCTCCTCGCCAGGACAGGGCAGCGCCTACGAGCAGTACTTC.